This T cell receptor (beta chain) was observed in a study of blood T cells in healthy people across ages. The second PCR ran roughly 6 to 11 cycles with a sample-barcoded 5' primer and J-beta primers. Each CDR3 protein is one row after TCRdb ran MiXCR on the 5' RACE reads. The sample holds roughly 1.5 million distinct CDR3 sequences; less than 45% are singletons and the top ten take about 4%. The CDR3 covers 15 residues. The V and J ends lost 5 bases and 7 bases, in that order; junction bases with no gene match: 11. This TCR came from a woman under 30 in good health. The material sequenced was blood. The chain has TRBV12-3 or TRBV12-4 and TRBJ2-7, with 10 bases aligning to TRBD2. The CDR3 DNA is TGTGCCAGCAGTACTACTAGCGGGGCTCCGTATGAGCAGTACTTC. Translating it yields CASSTTSGAPYEQYF.